This T cell receptor beta chain was recorded in a study of shared clonotypes between healthy human individuals. In the study overall: Researchers assigned three CD4 naive, three CD4 memory, two CD8 naive and one CD8 memory plate to each donor. Study observations and caveats: Larger estimated richness was generally seen in naive subsets than in memory subsets. Few donors limited the genetic and exposure-history diversity represented.

Germline V gene sequence: CDR1 MDHEN, CDR2 SYDVKM. V lost 6 bases, J lost 6 bases, and 15 bases lay in between. The CDR3 runs 14 residues. Concerning this clone itself: Its target is not known.

Clones were sequenced by immunoSEQ multiplex PCR, and TCRdb holds only the in-frame ones, with some missing. The table has 330,000 or so clones, about 70% seen once. This TCR was recovered from a man aged 25-40 years in good health. The gene calls are TRBV28 and TRBJ1-5; a possible D gene is TRBD1 (6 bases). Material: memory CD4+ T cells sorted from blood. The subset denotes: CD45RA-negative fraction. The CDR3 DNA follows: TGTGCCAGCAGCCCCCTTCAGGGGAGTCAGCCCCAGCATTTT. Residues: CASSPLQGSQPQHF.